The 4 T cell receptor beta chains below all came from one sample that was sequenced in a study of PD-1 blockade in classical Hodgkin lymphoma (dated by TCRdb to 2018 to 2020). The library was generated by the immunoSEQ multiplex PCR assay. Drawn from immuneACCESS, this table holds only the in-frame rearrangements with V and J called that TCRdb kept. Clones are partly lost; checked studies trace under half to an unresolved V gene and leave the rest unexplained. This sample has tens of thousands of clones in its table, and around 70% of those were observed once. Together, the top ten hold 9.5% to 12% of the sample. The sample's time point label, in plain terms: cycle 1 day 1 (C1D1), immediately before nivolumab initiation. Every trial patient had relapsed following autologous stem cell transplantation, and prior brentuximab vedotin exposure was what differed among cohorts A, B and C. Here the sequenced sample was peripheral blood mononuclear cells (PBMCs), taken at baseline. The receptors originated from a human donor with classical Hodgkin lymphoma.

This chain connects TRBV5-1 to TRBJ2-7; D possibly matches TRBD1 or TRBD2 (5 bases each). Germline lookup yields CDR1 SGHRS and CDR2 YFSETQ. CDR3 length: 15 amino acids. The V gene lost 0 bases and the J gene lost 5 bases, with 15 bases spanning the gap. DNA for the CDR3: TGCGCCAGCAGCTTGGGGGCAGGGAGTTCCCACGAGCAGTACTTC. Amino acid sequence: CASSLGAGSSHEQYF.

The count of this clone is one. The V call is TRBV11-3, the J call TRBJ1-1, with D possibly being TRBD1 (5 bases). V was shortened by 3 bases and J by 1 base, with 12 bases between the two germline ends. Per germline, CDR1 SGHNT and CDR2 YENEEA. The CDR3 sequence is 15 residues long. The CDR3 coding sequence is TGTGCCAGCAGCTTGAGGGACTCGACGAACACTGAAGCTTTCTTT. It yields the protein CASSLRDSTNTEAFF.

The chain carries TRBV5-6 and TRBJ1-2; D ambiguous. The germline gives CDR1 SGHDT, CDR2 YYEEEE. The CDR3 consists of 14 residues. The V gene lost 4 bases and the J gene lost 7 bases, with 17 bases spanning the gap. CDR3 in DNA: TGTGCCAGCAGCCTGAAGGGCTATCGTACTGGCTACACCTTC. Translation: CASSLKGYRTGYTF. Combining the CDR3 with reference TRBV5-6 and TRBJ1-2 gives the whole variable domain DAGVTQSPTHLIKTRGQQVTLRCSPKSGHDTVSWYQQALGQGPQFIFQYYEEEERQRGNFPDRFSGHQFPNYSSELNVNALLLGDSALYLCASSLKGYRTGYTFGSGTRLTVV.

The chain combines TRBV18 with TRBJ2-7; D remains unclear. V dropped 2 bases and J dropped 4 bases, with 21 bases sitting between them. CDR3 length equals 17 residues. The V gene's germline CDR1 is KGHSH and CDR2 LQKENI. The CDR3 protein is CASSPSLSADEWYEQYF. DNA for the CDR3: TGTGCCAGCTCACCAAGTCTGTCGGCGGACGAATGGTACGAGCAGTACTTC.